The T cell receptor beta chain described here comes from a study of naive and memory T cell subsets (dated by TCRdb to about 2017). For the wider study: Sorted naive and memory T cell subsets from peripheral blood were analyzed in the study using a UMI-based, open-source pipeline for TCR alpha and beta sequencing. Complete agreement was observed between the functional CMV T cell responses and the IgG serology results. RNA was DNase-treated and reverse transcribed with TCR constant-region primers, mostly using SuperScript III.

For this clonotype: Its binding antigen is unknown. Base qualities are not at hand, and no much larger clone is one base apart.

The full study reports these points: TCR abundance followed a power law whose exponent differed between naive and memory subsets but was consistent across the three individuals. After error correction, over 90% of naive TCR sequences appeared only once, giving much steeper abundance distributions than memory subsets. RNA-based TCR counts may be affected by expression changes linked to T cell activation and differentiation. Gini index rose and Shannon and inverse Simpson diversity fell from naive through CM, EM and EMRA in both CD4 and CD8 cells. The repertoire findings for the naive and memory subsets could not be validated, as no ground truth was available. Clonotypes were defined as single alpha or beta chain sequences, not paired alpha/beta receptors.

Separate amplification of TCR alpha and beta chain libraries was performed from the second PCR step onward. CMV status of each donor was established by measuring IFNgamma production from CD4+ T cells after fresh PBMCs were stimulated overnight with CMV viral lysate. CD4 T cells were positively selected with Miltenyi beads, followed by positive selection of CD8 T cells from the CD4-negative fraction. After staining for CD3, CD4, CD8, CD45RA, CD27 and a live/dead dye, cells were sorted on a BD Aria II into four subsets based on CD45RA and CD27. Effector memory cells were sorted as CD45RA-CD27-, and EMRA cells as CD45RA+CD27-. Blood was obtained from a few healthy volunteers, and the blood from each volunteer was fractionated into CD4 and CD8 T cells and subsequently into four differentiation subsets. Around 110 ml of peripheral blood was taken from each donor, and PBMC were separated by density-gradient centrifugation on Ficoll-Paque PLUS. The sorted cells were lysed in RLT buffer, after which RNA was extracted using a Qiagen RNeasy kit and kept at -80 degrees C.

The library was prepared using UMI-ligation and nested PCR. The beta constant-region primer consisted of an equimolar mixture of two oligonucleotides that together covered TRBC1 and TRBC2. A single-stranded oligonucleotide carrying the SP2 primer and a 12-nucleotide UMI was ligated to the 3' end of the cDNA by T4 RNA ligase 1. The ligated cDNA went through four rounds of PCR with nested alpha and beta constant-region primers together with the SP2 primer. The ligation reaction was incubated at 16°C for roughly 19-24 hours. To avoid over-amplification, PCR2 was usually performed as a SYBR Green qPCR and halted once a predetermined threshold was reached. Apart from the first purification, every purification step used Agencourt AMPure XP magnetic beads. Libraries were quantified by Qubit and checked on a TapeStation, where a main peak was expected near 650 bp. Pooled libraries were sequenced on an Illumina MiSeq with v2 2x251 paired-end kits, typically giving about 0.95-2.2 million reads per sample. Libraries were pooled at around 4 nM per sample, and roughly 4.5-7.5% PhiX was added to improve cluster recognition. The original pipeline was this. V and J genes were assigned to Demultiplexor-processed FASTQ reads by Decombinator through tag matching, with a single base-pair mismatch being allowed. UMIs were used by Collapsinator to correct both sequencing errors and frequency errors arising from PCR heterogeneity. CDR3Translator translated TCRs and extracted CDR3s from the conserved cysteine to the FGXG phenylalanine, flagging non-productive sequences. Gini, Shannon entropy and inverse Simpson indices were computed after subsampling the repertoires to the same number of UMI-defined TCRs. Within the linear range, a power law was fitted by maximum likelihood to the distributions of clonotype abundance. On one naive CD8 sample, the pipeline and MIGEC gave similar UMI counts, unique TCR numbers and clonal distributions. A set of approximately 7,300 CMV-associated CDR3 sequences, compiled from VDJdb and a published dataset, was used to search the repertoires. The public reads were reanalyzed by TCRdb: fastp trimming at Q25, MiXCR alignment, in-frame beta chains only. Entries are consolidated by CDR3 protein sequence, retaining the most common genes and DNA. The V and J calls were determined by TCRdb, not by the authors. In all, the sample holds over 25,000 distinct CDR3 sequences, and around 10% of those were seen once. The ten largest clones add up to more than 15% of the sample.

The TCR was taken from a human donor in good health. Sequencing used effector memory CD4+ T cells from blood. What the cell subset or site label conveys for this sample: effector memory, CD45RA- CD27-.

The CDR3 loop reads CAWMKRRSYGYTF. The DNA is as follows: TGTGCCTGGATGAAACGCAGGTCCTATGGCTACACCTTC. The rearrangement combines TRBV30 with TRBJ1-2, with the D gene call left open. The CDR3 goes from the cysteine to the phenylalanine over 13 residues. Only CDR3 DNA is held: 39 bases, read in frame from base 1. The V and J ends are trimmed by 4 bases and 4 bases, leaving 13 bases between them. CDR1 and CDR2 are drawn from the germline V gene (reference sequence): GTSNPN, SVGIG.